This T cell receptor beta chain was observed in a study of blood T cell repertoires in COVID-19. CDR3 length equals 12 residues. V lost 10 bases and J lost 7, with 16 bases in between. CDR1 is MDHEN, CDR2 SYDVKM, per germline. Original processing notes: Researchers report that nucleated cell counts were estimated from reference gene primer amplification. Using immunoSEQ multiplex PCR, the repertoire was profiled, and TCRdb retains in-frame clones only, with some absent. V, J and clone size derive from that table, while D and trimming were established from the DNA sequence. This repertoire shows under 350,000 clones, around 89% found once; its top ten account for roughly 5.1%.

The sequence was collected from a man aged 35 to 55 with acute or convalescent COVID-19. The chain has TRBV28 and TRBJ1-1, with a tentative D call TRBD1 (5 bases). Input material: peripheral blood. This chain's CDR3 is CATILQENEAFF. The CDR3 DNA follows: TGTGCCACCATCCTACAGGAAAATGAAGCTTTCTTT.